This TCR beta chain was sequenced during a study of T cell responses to AZD1222 COVID-19 vaccine. As for the study in general: Timing groups of about 4 and about 12 weeks for second doses were pooled.

CDR3 length: 15 amino acids. Trimming shortened V by 8 bases and J by 0 bases, and 13 bases separated the two germline ends. The germline V gene has CDR1 MNHEY and CDR2 SMNVEV (reference sequence). With regard to this clone: Its antigen is unknown.

Overall study findings and caveats: At baseline, just five to seven AZD1222 recipients tested seropositive. Within unmutated variant regions lay the reported targets of nearly half of spike-specific TCRs. Donors were chiefly white British, with a greater number of females, and clonal diversity was perhaps underestimated.

Sequenced by immunoSEQ multiplex PCR; TCRdb stores in-frame clones only, minus some. Of 110,000 to 150,000 clones in the sample, about 93% are singletons; the top ten hold about 9%. This receptor was identified in an adult in good health. Here the sequenced sample was peripheral blood, taken on day 0 of AZD1222 vaccination. This chain links TRBV27 with TRBJ2-2; D assignment may be TRBD1 or TRBD2 (6 bases each). Here the CDR3 DNA reads TGTGCCAGCGGTAGGGGGGTCGCGAACACCGGGGAGCTGTTTTTT. Its protein product is CASGRGVANTGELFF.